This TCR beta chain was recorded in a study of blood T cell repertoires in COVID-19. On the study more broadly: Researchers got acute and convalescent COVID-19 samples from the United States, Italy and Spain. PBMCs, B-cell-depleted T cells, or T cells were the source of the cDNA or gDNA that made up the material.

Per germline, CDR1 SGHTA and CDR2 FQGNSA. The CDR3 is 14 amino acids. V lost 2 bases to trimming and J lost 6 bases; unmatched junction nucleotides: 3. Enrolled through a virtual design, the participants were between roughly 18 and 90 years of age and came from 24 US areas. The study assigned cohorts using participant-reported clinical history. The protocol was immunoSEQ multiplex PCR, while the TCRdb copy is restricted to in-frame clones and leaves out a portion. The sample lists 190,000 or so clones, 85% occurring once. The source of this sequence is a man in his forties who had recovered from COVID-19. Sequencing was done on a sample of PBMCs or T cells enriched from blood (not recorded which). The J gene is TRBJ2-4, the V gene TRBV7-2; 8 positions agree with TRBD2. The CDR3 protein is CASSLRRGANIQYF. DNA of the CDR3: TGTGCCAGCAGCTTACGGCGGGGGGCAAACATTCAGTACTTC.